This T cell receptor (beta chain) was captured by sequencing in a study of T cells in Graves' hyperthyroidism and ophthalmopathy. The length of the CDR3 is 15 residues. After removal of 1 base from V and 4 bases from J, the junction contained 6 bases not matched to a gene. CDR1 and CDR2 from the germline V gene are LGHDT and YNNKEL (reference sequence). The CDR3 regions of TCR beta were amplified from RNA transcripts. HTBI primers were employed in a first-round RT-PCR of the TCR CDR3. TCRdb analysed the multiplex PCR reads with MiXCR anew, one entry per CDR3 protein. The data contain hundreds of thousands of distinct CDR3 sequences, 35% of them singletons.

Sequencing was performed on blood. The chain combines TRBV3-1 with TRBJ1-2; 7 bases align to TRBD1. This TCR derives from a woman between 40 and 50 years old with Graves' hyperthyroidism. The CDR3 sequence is CASSQGGDRSYGYTF. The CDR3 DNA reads TGTGCCAGCAGCCAAGGAGGGGACAGAAGCTATGGCTACACCTTC.